The clone carrying this T cell receptor beta chain showed up many times. The antigen remains undetermined. Amplification of TCR beta CDR3 regions used RNA as the template. With the HTBI primer set, the TCR CDR3 went through a first round of RT-PCR. In TCRdb, the multiplex PCR reads were re-called with MiXCR into one record per CDR3 protein. This table holds roughly 250,000 distinct CDR3 sequences, more than 12% found once. These data come from a study of T cells in Graves' hyperthyroidism and ophthalmopathy. Whole-study results and caveats: Expanded thyroid clonotypes (above 0.001) were mostly also found in blood. In the analysis, a 13 V-J model separated ophthalmopathy from stable hyperthyroidism.

Disease duration under 2 months; hyperthyroidism patients were aged 18 to 65. Lactation, pregnancy, other autoimmune disease or uncontrolled infection excluded patients. Source material: blood. This sequence was found in a woman in her thirties or forties with Graves' hyperthyroidism that later progressed to Graves' ophthalmopathy.

CDR3 nucleotides: TGTGCCAGTACTCTAGCGGGAGGTCGAAATGAGCAGTTCTTC. Its protein product is CASTLAGGRNEQFF. V is TRBV19 and J is TRBJ2-1; 11 bases are a match to TRBD2. Germline CDR1 is LNHDA and CDR2 is SQIVND (reference sequence). V lost 7 bases to trimming and J lost 7 bases; unmatched junction nucleotides: 6. CDR3 length: 14 residues.